This passage covers 30 T cell receptor beta chains from one sample sequenced in a study of identical twins. TCRdb reanalysed the 5' RACE reads using MiXCR and keeps one entry per CDR3 protein. The repertoire holds 200,000 or so distinct CDR3 sequences, with less than 8% as singletons. This sample also appeared in a second study, on yellow fever vaccine responses in identical twins.

The specimen sequenced was memory (CD45RO+) T cells sorted from blood. The receptor set was obtained from a woman between 18 and 29 years old in good health.

The V gene is TRBV7-2, the J gene TRBJ2-2, with 13 positions matching TRBD2. J gave up 10 bases and V 5 bases, and 13 bases lay outside the gene matches. Germline V gene sequence: CDR1 SGHTA, CDR2 FQGNSA. CDR3 length equals 17 residues. As DNA, the CDR3 is TGTGCCAGCAGCCCACGGACTAGCGGGGGCTTTTTGGTGGAGCTGTTTTTT. Translated, it gives CASSPRTSGGFLVELFF. Full variable domain (remainder filled in from reference TRBV7-2 and TRBJ2-2): GAGVSQSPSNKVTEKGKDVELRCDPISGHTALYWYRQSLGQGLEFLIYFQGNSAPDKSGLPSDRFSAERTGGSVSTLTIQRTQQEDSAVYLCASSPRTSGGFLVELFFGEGSRLTVL.

This clonotype was counted many times. The CDR3 sequence is CSARAPKPGLAGVSGIYEQYF. The CDR3, as DNA: TGCAGTGCTAGAGCCCCGAAACCGGGACTAGCGGGAGTTAGTGGAATCTACGAGCAGTACTTC. This rearrangement joins TRBV20-1 to TRBJ2-7; 14 bases align to TRBD2. Unmatched junction bases numbered 20, after V lost 1 base and J lost 3 bases. Looked up from germline, CDR1 is DFQATT and CDR2 is SNEGSKA (reference sequence). The CDR3 is 21 amino acids.

This clonotype was observed a single time. The chain employs TRBV7-2 and TRBJ2-7; TRBD2 matches 11 bases. Germline V gives CDR1 SGHTA, CDR2 FQGNSA. V was pared by 5 bases and J by 6 bases, with 9 bases of the junction left unmatched. This CDR3 is built from 15 residues. The CDR3 DNA sequence: TGTGCCAGCAGCGCGACTAGCGGGGAGGGCTCCGAGCAGTACTTC. This codes for CASSATSGEGSEQYF.

V is TRBV4-3 and J is TRBJ2-6; the match to TRBD2 covers 13 bases. This CDR3 has 20 residues. From germline, CDR1 is LGHNA and CDR2 YSLEER. V trimming: 5 bases; J trimming: 0 bases; junction bases outside the gene matches: 10. CDR3 sequence (DNA): TGCGCCAGCAGCGTACGACTAGCGGGAGGCCCTCTCTCTGGGGCCAACGTCCTGACTTTC. Residues: CASSVRLAGGPLSGANVLTF.

V gene TRBV7-6 combines with J gene TRBJ2-2; D is perhaps TRBD1 (6 bases). The V and J ends lost 5 bases and 0 bases respectively, with 10 bases between them. The CDR3 spans 15 residues. Germline lookup yields CDR1 SGHVS and CDR2 FNYEAQ. DNA of the CDR3: TGTGCCAGCAGCCTCGGGACACCGAACACCGGGGAGCTGTTTTTT. It is translated as CASSLGTPNTGELFF. Looking up the rest from reference TRBV7-6 and TRBJ2-2 gives the full variable domain: GAGVSQSPRYKVTKRGQDVALRCDPISGHVSLYWYRQALGQGPEFLTYFNYEAQQDKSGLPNDRFSAERPEGSISTLTIQRTEQRDSAMYRCASSLGTPNTGELFFGEGSRLTVL.

This clonotype was observed many times. The V call is TRBV20-1, the J call TRBJ2-2; 8 bases line up with TRBD2. The V and J ends lost 3 bases and 6 bases, in that order; junction bases with no gene match: 9. The CDR3 covers 15 residues. CDR1 and CDR2 from the germline V gene are DFQATT and SNEGSKA (reference sequence). The DNA of the CDR3 is TGCAGTGCTAGTGAAGGGACTAGGGAATCCGGGGAGCTGTTTTTT. Translation: CSASEGTRESGELFF.

Concerning this clonotype: This clone may be a read error of a much larger clone one base away. For the CDR3, the DNA is TGTGCCACCAGTGAGAGCTCCTACAATGAGCAGTACTTC. Amino acids: CATSESSYNEQYF. The rearrangement links TRBV24-1 to TRBJ2-5; D is undetermined. The CDR3 covers 13 residues. Deletions cut 4 bases from V and 11 bases from J, with 16 bases between. Germline V lookup: CDR1 KGHDR, CDR2 SFDVKD.

This clonotype was detected only a few times. The chain combines TRBV20-1 with TRBJ1-1, with 7 bases fitting TRBD1. Germline V gene sequence: CDR1 DFQATT, CDR2 SNEGSKA (reference sequence). Unmatched junction bases numbered 9, after V lost 5 bases and J lost 0 bases. CDR3 length equals 15 residues. CDR3 DNA: TGCAGTGCTGAAGTCCAGGGGGGAATGAACACTGAAGCTTTCTTT. This codes for CSAEVQGGMNTEAFF.

This clonotype was seen only a few times. This chain connects TRBV4-3 to TRBJ2-1, with D possibly being TRBD2 (7 bases). The CDR3 extends over 18 amino acids. The V end was cut by 1 base, the J end by 2 bases, with 18 bases between. Per germline, CDR1 LGHNA and CDR2 YSLEER. The CDR3 bases are TGCGCCAGCAGCCAAGGTAGCTCCGGGGAGGGGGCCTACAATGAGCAGTTCTTC. Translating it yields CASSQGSSGEGAYNEQFF.

This chain uses TRBV20-1 with TRBJ2-3; 8 bases map to TRBD1. This CDR3 spans 19 amino acids. The ends lost 0 bases at V and 4 bases at J; junction bases unmatched: 18. From germline, CDR1 is DFQATT and CDR2 SNEGSKA (reference sequence). CDR3 DNA: TGCAGTGCTAGAGATGGAGGGGGACAGGTGCATAAGCTATCAGATACGCAGTATTTT. Translating gives CSARDGGGQVHKLSDTQYF.

This clonotype appeared a few times. This chain uses TRBV9 with TRBJ2-5; perhaps TRBD1 as D (6 bases). V lost 2 bases and J lost 6, with 8 bases in between. Per germline, CDR1 SGDLS and CDR2 YYNGEE. The CDR3 length is 12 residues. CDR3 nucleotide sequence: TGTGCCAGCAGCGTCCAGGGGAAGACCCAGTACTTC. This sequence encodes CASSVQGKTQYF.

Ten or more counts support this clonotype. V and J are TRBV20-1 and TRBJ2-7, with 7 bases aligning to TRBD2. CDR3 length: 15 residues. Germline V gives CDR1 DFQATT, CDR2 SNEGSKA (reference sequence). V shed 3 bases and J 0 bases; nucleotides not matched to a gene: 8. CDR3 DNA sequence: TGCAGTGCTAGTCAAACCCGACTAGCCTCCTACGAGCAGTACTTC. Translation gives CSASQTRLASYEQYF.

On this clonotype itself: A read error may be the cause here, since a much bigger clone is one base away. This chain connects TRBV10-3 to TRBJ2-5; 10 nucleotides match TRBD1. Germline assignment: CDR1 ENHRY and CDR2 SYGVKD. This CDR3 is built from 15 residues. After removal of 11 bases from V and 5 bases from J, the junction contained 14 bases not matched to a gene. The CDR3 here is CAVGQGTVKGETQYF. As DNA, the CDR3 is TGTGCCGTGGGACAGGGGACGGTCAAGGGGGAGACCCAGTACTTC.

This clonotype has just a few counts. The V gene is TRBV6-2 or TRBV6-3, the J gene TRBJ1-1, with unresolved D. The V end lost 8 bases, the J end lost 8 bases, and 15 bases lay between the germline ends. The V gene's germline CDR1 is MNHEY and CDR2 SVGEGT. CDR3 length: 12 residues. The CDR3 here is CASSQRRVEAFF. As DNA, the CDR3 is TGTGCCAGCTCCCAACGGCGGGTGGAAGCTTTCTTT.

This clonotype was picked up a small number of times. This chain joins TRBV19 and TRBJ1-5; D unclear. V shed 3 bases and J shed 3 bases, with 9 bases lying between them. The CDR3 consists of 14 residues. CDR1 LNHDA and CDR2 SQIVND come from the germline V gene (reference sequence). The CDR3 nucleotides are TGTGCCAGTAGTATTCAGACGCACAATCAGCCCCAGCATTTT. It codes for CASSIQTHNQPQHF.

In nucleotides, the CDR3 is TGCGCCAGCAGCTCTGGTAGCGGGAGGGCCTACGAGCAGTACTTC. Translation gives CASSSGSGRAYEQYF. The V call is TRBV5-1, the J call TRBJ2-7, with TRBD2 matching over 11 bases. Germline V gene sequence: CDR1 SGHRS, CDR2 YFSETQ. The CDR3 sequence is 15 residues long. The V and J ends lost 3 bases and 2 bases, in that order; junction bases with no gene match: 4.

The chain recombines TRBV5-1 with TRBJ1-6; D is undetermined. Germline V gene data show CDR1 as SGHRS and CDR2 as YFSETQ. Trimming stripped 0 bases from V and 18 bases from J, with 13 bases between. CDR3 size: 12 residues. CDR3 region: CASSLAGQAPHF. CDR3 nucleotide sequence: TGCGCCAGCAGCTTGGCCGGTCAGGCTCCCCACTTT.

The chain couples TRBV11-2 to TRBJ2-7; D is tentatively TRBD1 or TRBD2 (5 bases each). Germline CDR1 SGHAT, CDR2 FQNNGV. The CDR3 is made up of 14 amino acids. The V end lost 4 bases, the J end lost 0 bases, and 10 bases lay between the germline ends. The CDR3 reads CASSSGPRSYEQYF. The CDR3 bases are TGTGCCAGCAGCTCGGGACCTCGCTCCTACGAGCAGTACTTC.

This chain links TRBV6-1 with TRBJ1-6; D gene unclear. The CDR3 extends over 14 amino acids. The germline V gene has CDR1 MNHNS and CDR2 SASEGT. The germline V and J ends were trimmed by 7 bases and 9 bases, with 16 bases remaining between them. The CDR3 loop reads CASTPDWGASPLHF. CDR3 nucleotide sequence: TGTGCCAGCACGCCGGACTGGGGAGCTTCACCCCTCCACTTT.

The V call is TRBV3-1, the J call TRBJ2-7; 12 nucleotides line up with TRBD1. This CDR3 has 16 amino acids. V was clipped by 5 bases and J by 6 bases; unmatched bases: 11. Germline CDR1 and CDR2: LGHDT and YNNKEL (reference sequence). The CDR3: CASSKSEGQGAIEQYF. CDR3 in DNA: TGTGCCAGCAGCAAATCCGAGGGACAGGGGGCTATCGAGCAGTACTTC.

This clonotype has at least ten counts. The rearrangement joins TRBV15 to TRBJ2-1, with 7 bases identical to TRBD1. V gave up 5 bases and J gave up 6 bases; unmatched junction bases: 10. The CDR3 is 15 residues long. Germline V gene lookup returns CDR1 LNHNV and CDR2 YYDKDF (reference sequence). DNA of the CDR3: TGTGCCACCAGCGAAGGAGACAGGGAGAGCAATGAGCAGTTCTTC. Translated: CATSEGDRESNEQFF.

The rearrangement uses TRBV11-3 and TRBJ2-2, with D unclear. CDR3 length equals 13 residues. Per the germline V gene, CDR1 is SGHNT and CDR2 is YENEEA. V was shortened by 3 bases and J by 1 base, with 3 bases between the two germline ends. CDR3 DNA sequence: TGTGCCAGCAGCTTCCTGAACACCGGGGAGCTGTTTTTT. This encodes CASSFLNTGELFF.

This clonotype was seen more than once but under ten times. The CDR3 reads CASHAGGETGELFF. As DNA, the CDR3 is TGTGCCAGCCATGCCGGCGGGGAAACCGGGGAGCTGTTTTTT. This sequence joins TRBV25-1 and TRBJ2-2, with a weak D call TRBD2 (6 bases). The CDR3 is 14 amino acids. Looked up from germline, CDR1 is MGHDK and CDR2 is SYGVNS. V was shortened by 8 bases and J by 5 bases, with 15 bases between the two germline ends.

This clonotype was observed a handful of times. The V and J genes are TRBV3-1 and TRBJ2-3; D perhaps matches TRBD2 (6 bases). The CDR3 length is 14 residues. Trimming removed 5 bases at V and 4 bases at J, with 13 bases between. The germline V gene has CDR1 LGHDT and CDR2 YNNKEL (reference sequence). CDR3 sequence reads: CASSSQGGPDTQYF. The DNA of the CDR3 is TGTGCCAGCAGCAGCCAAGGAGGGCCAGATACGCAGTATTTT.

The V gene is TRBV20-1, the J gene TRBJ2-5; D gene ambiguous. Per the germline V gene, CDR1 is DFQATT and CDR2 is SNEGSKA (reference sequence). Between the trimmed V and J ends, which lost 6 bases and 7 bases, there was a span of 21 bases. The CDR3 has 14 amino acids. The CDR3 DNA reads TGCAGTGCCCAAGAACGAACCGATGCCGGGACCCAGTACTTC. It yields the protein CSAQERTDAGTQYF.

This clonotype was found a few times. This rearrangement joins TRBV20-1 to TRBJ2-3, with 8 bases aligning to TRBD2. This CDR3 has 15 amino acids. The V gene end was trimmed by 3 bases and the J gene end by 0 bases; junction bases not matched to a gene: 5. CDR1 and CDR2 (germline): DFQATT, SNEGSKA (reference sequence). As DNA, the CDR3 is TGCAGTGCTAGCCCAAGCGGGGGTAGCACAGATACGCAGTATTTT. Residues: CSASPSGGSTDTQYF.

Here the CDR3 reads CASSFSGGAGDTQYF. The DNA of the CDR3 is TGCGCCAGCAGCTTTAGCGGGGGGGCCGGTGATACGCAGTATTTT. The chain uses TRBV5-1 and TRBJ2-3; TRBD2 matches at 11 bases. The V gene end was trimmed by 2 bases and the J gene end by 6 bases; junction bases not matched to a gene: 5. The germline V gene has CDR1 SGHRS and CDR2 YFSETQ. The length of the CDR3 is 15 residues.

This clonotype was observed at least ten times. The chain recombines TRBV5-1 with TRBJ2-5; D is unclear. The CDR3 length is 13 residues. The ends were cut back, 0 bases at V and 10 bases at J, with 13 bases in the middle. From germline, CDR1 is SGHRS and CDR2 YFSETQ. This CDR3 is CASSLDPSRIQYF. CDR3 DNA: TGCGCCAGCAGCTTGGACCCTTCCAGGATCCAGTACTTC. Using reference TRBV5-1 and TRBJ2-5 for the parts outside the CDR3, the full variable domain is KAGVTQTPRYLIKTRGQQVTLSCSPISGHRSVSWYQQTPGQGLQFLFEYFSETQRNKGNFPGRFSGRQFSNSRSEMNVSTLELGDSALYLCASSLDPSRIQYFGPGTRLLVL.

This clonotype came up a few times. The chain uses TRBV7-2 and TRBJ2-7; 13 bases line up with TRBD2. V lost 2 bases and J lost 3; bases outside the gene matches: 4. There are 16 residues in the CDR3. Germline CDR1 and CDR2: SGHTA and FQGNSA. Written as DNA, the CDR3 is TGTGCCAGCAGCTTAACCCGGACTAGCGGGAGCTACGAGCAGTACTTC. Translated: CASSLTRTSGSYEQYF.

The chain joins TRBV10-3 to TRBJ2-1, with 16 bases that match TRBD2. Germline CDR1 reads ENHRY; CDR2 reads SYGVKD. The ends lost 10 bases at V and 8 bases at J; junction bases unmatched: 8. The CDR3 sequence is 15 residues long. The CDR3 DNA sequence: TGTGCCACCAAGGGACTAGCGGGAGGGCCGGATGAGCAGTTCTTC. Its translation is CATKGLAGGPDEQFF.